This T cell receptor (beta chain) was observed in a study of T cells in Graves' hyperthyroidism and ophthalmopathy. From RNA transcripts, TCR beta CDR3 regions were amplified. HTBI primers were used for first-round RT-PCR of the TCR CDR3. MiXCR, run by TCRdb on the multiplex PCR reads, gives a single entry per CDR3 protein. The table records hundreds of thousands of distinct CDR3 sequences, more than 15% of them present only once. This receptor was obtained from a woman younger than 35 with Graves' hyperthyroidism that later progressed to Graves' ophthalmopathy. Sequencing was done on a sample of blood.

This CDR3 is CASRKGQITDTQYF. CDR3 DNA: TGTGCCAGCAGAAAGGGACAGATTACAGATACGCAGTATTTT. J is TRBJ2-3 and V is TRBV28; 7 nucleotides match TRBD1. CDR1 and CDR2 from the germline V gene are MDHEN and SYDVKM. The CDR3 runs to 14 residues. The junction had 6 bases not matched to a gene; V was cut back by 6 bases and J by 3 bases.